The source of this TCR beta chain is a study of shared clonotypes between healthy human individuals. On the study more broadly: Three CD4 naive, three CD4 memory, two CD8 naive and one CD8 memory plate were used per donor. Study observations and caveats: Larger richness was generally estimated for naive than memory subsets.

Germline V gene lookup returns CDR1 SGHDT and CDR2 YYEEEE. The ends were cut back, 3 bases at V and 4 bases at J, with 13 bases in the middle. The length of the CDR3 is 14 residues. An assay was performed, and its level was deep. Sequencing used immunoSEQ multiplex PCR; TCRdb keeps in-frame clones, though not all of them. This sample has 1.4 million to 1.5 million clones, with approximately 97% found just once. Turning to this clone: Its cognate antigen is unknown.

The rearrangement links TRBV5-6 to TRBJ1-2; D unclear. What was sequenced was naive CD4+ T cells sorted from blood. Subset of the sample: CD45RA+ positively selected. The source is a man aged 30 to 39 in good health. As DNA, the CDR3 is TGTGCCAGCAGCTCTAGACACCGCCCCTATGGCTACACCTTC. Amino acid sequence: CASSSRHRPYGYTF.